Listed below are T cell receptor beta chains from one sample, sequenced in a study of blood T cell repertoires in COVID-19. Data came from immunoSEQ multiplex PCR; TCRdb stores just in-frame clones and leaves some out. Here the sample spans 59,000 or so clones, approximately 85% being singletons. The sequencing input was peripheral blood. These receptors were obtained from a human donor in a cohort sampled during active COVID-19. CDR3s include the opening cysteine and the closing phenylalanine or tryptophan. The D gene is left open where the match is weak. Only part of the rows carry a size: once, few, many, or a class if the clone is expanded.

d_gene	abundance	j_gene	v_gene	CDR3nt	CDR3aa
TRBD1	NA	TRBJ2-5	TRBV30	TGTGCCTGGAGTGTAGGCGGTCTAATAGGGGGCAACCCAGAGACCCAGTACTTC	CAWSVGGLIGGNPETQYF
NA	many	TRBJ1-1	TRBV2	TGTGCCAGCACTTTATCCACTGAAGCTTTCTTT	CASTLSTEAFF
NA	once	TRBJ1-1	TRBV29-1	TGCAGCGTTGATAAGTCGCAAGAGGGATCGGCCACTGAAGCTTTCTTT	CSVDKSQEGSATEAFF
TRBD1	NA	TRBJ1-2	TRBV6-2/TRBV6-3	TGTGCCAGCAGCCGAGCGACAGGGGTTGATGGCTACACCTTC	CASSRATGVDGYTF
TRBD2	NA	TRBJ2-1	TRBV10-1	TGCGCCAGCAGTGTTAGCGGGGGGCACAATGAGCAGTTCTTC	CASSVSGGHNEQFF
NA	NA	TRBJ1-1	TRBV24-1	TGTGCCACCAGGGACGATGGGAGCACTGAAGCTTTCTTT	CATRDDGSTEAFF
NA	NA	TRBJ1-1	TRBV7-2	TGTGCCAGCAGCCCGGGGACATACAACACTGAAGCTTTCTTT	CASSPGTYNTEAFF
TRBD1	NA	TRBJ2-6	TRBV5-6	TGTGCCAGCAGCGCGACCGGGACAGGGGCTGGGGCCAACGTCCTGACTTTC	CASSATGTGAGANVLTF
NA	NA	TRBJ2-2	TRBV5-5	TGTGCCAGCAACGGAGGGTACGTGGCCGGGGAGCTGTTTTTT	CASNGGYVAGELFF
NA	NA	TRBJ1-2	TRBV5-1	TGCGCCAGCAGCTTGGACTTTAACTATGGCTACACCTTC	CASSLDFNYGYTF
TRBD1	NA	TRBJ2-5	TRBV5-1	TGCGCCAGCAGCTTGGTAGGCAGGGGGCGAGAGACCCAGTACTTC	CASSLVGRGRETQYF
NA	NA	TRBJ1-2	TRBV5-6	TGTGCCAGCACCATTTCGGGAGACGGTGACTATGGCTACACCTTC	CASTISGDGDYGYTF
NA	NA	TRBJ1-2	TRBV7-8	TGTGCCAGCAGCTTAGGACTACTTAACTATGGCTACACCTTC	CASSLGLLNYGYTF
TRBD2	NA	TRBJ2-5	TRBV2	TGTGCCAGCAGGTGGTTAGCGGGGGCTAATGAGGGGGAGACCCAGTACTTC	CASRWLAGANEGETQYF
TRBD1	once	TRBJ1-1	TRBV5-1	TGCGCCAGCAGCTCCATGCGGACAGGGGGAGGCACTGAAGCTTTCTTT	CASSSMRTGGGTEAFF
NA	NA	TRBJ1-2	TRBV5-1	TGCGCCAGCAGCCCGTTCAGACAGGCGAGAAACTATGGCTACACCTTC	CASSPFRQARNYGYTF
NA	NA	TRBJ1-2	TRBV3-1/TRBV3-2	TGTGCCAGCAGCCAAGATTTGGACAGTGGCTATGGCTACACCTTC	CASSQDLDSGYGYTF
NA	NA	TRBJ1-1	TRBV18	TGTGCCAGCTCCCAGAACCGGGTGAACACTGAAGCTTTCTTT	CASSQNRVNTEAFF
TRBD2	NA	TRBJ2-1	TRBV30	TGTGCCTGGAGTTGGGGAGGGAATGAGCAGTTCTTC	CAWSWGGNEQFF
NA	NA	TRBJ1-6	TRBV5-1	TGCGCCGCTACTCGAGGGTCGACGAGCTCCTATAATTCACCCCTCCACTTT	CAATRGSTSSYNSPLHF
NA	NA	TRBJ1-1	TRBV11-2	TGTGCCAGCAGCTCTCTCGGACAGACTACGAACACTGAAGCTTTCTTT	CASSSLGQTTNTEAFF
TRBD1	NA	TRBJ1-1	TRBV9	TGTGCCAGCAGCGCCACCAGGGGGTCGCAGCCCATGAACACTGAAGCTTTCTTT	CASSATRGSQPMNTEAFF
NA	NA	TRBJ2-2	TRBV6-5	TGTGCCAGCAGAGGGGACACCGGGGAGCTGTTTTTT	CASRGDTGELFF
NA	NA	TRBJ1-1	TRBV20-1	TGCAGTGCTAGAGATCCCCCGGGATTTCTCTTT	CSARDPPGFLF
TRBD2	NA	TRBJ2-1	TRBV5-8	TGTGCCAGCAATGGGCTAGCGGGGGTCTATGAGCAGTTCTTC	CASNGLAGVYEQFF
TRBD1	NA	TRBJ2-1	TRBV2	TGTGCCAGCAAACCGGGACAGGGGATCGATGAGCAGTTCTTC	CASKPGQGIDEQFF
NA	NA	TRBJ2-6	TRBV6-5	TGTGCCAGCAGTTCAGCAGGCTCTGGGGCCAACGTCCTGACTTTC	CASSSAGSGANVLTF
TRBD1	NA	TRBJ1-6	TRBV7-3	TGTGCCAGCAGCTTAACGGGACAGTATAATTCACCCCTCCACTTT	CASSLTGQYNSPLHF
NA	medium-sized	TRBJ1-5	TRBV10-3	TGTGCCATCAGGCCCGGTCCTGATCAGCCCCAGCATTTT	CAIRPGPDQPQHF
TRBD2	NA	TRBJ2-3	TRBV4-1	TGCGCCAGCCCAGGGAGGGAGAACACAGATACGCAGTATTTT	CASPGRENTDTQYF
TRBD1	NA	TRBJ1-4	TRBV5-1	TGCGCCAGCAGCCTGGGACAGCTCCCTAATGAAAAACTGTTTTTT	CASSLGQLPNEKLFF
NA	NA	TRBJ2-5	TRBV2	TGTGCCAGCAGTGAAGCGCTGGGGGCTATCCCGACCCAGTACTTC	CASSEALGAIPTQYF
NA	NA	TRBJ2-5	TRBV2	TGTGCCAGCAAAAGGGGCAGACAAGAGACCCAGTACTTC	CASKRGRQETQYF
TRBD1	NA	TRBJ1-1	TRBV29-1	TGCAGCGCCTGGACAGGGAAAGAGAACACTGAAGCTTTCTTT	CSAWTGKENTEAFF
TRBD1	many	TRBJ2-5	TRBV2	TGTGCCAGCAGCCGGGACAGGGGGGAGACCCAGTACTTC	CASSRDRGETQYF
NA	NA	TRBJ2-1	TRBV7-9	TGTGCCAGCAGCTTAGCGCGGGCTAGCCGGTCCTACAATGAGCAGTTCTTC	CASSLARASRSYNEQFF
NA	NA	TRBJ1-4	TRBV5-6	TGTGCCAGCAGCTTGTCCAGGCGTGAAAAACTGTTTTTT	CASSLSRREKLFF
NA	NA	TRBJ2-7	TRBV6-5	TGTGCCAGCAGTTACTCTGGCCAAGGGGGAACCTACGAGCAGTACTTC	CASSYSGQGGTYEQYF
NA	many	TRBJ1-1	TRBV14	TGTGCCAGCAGCCCCGCGACACGTGCGAACACTGAAGCTTTCTTT	CASSPATRANTEAFF
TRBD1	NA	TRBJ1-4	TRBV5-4	TGTGCCAGCAGCCGGACAGGGGCCAATGAAAAACTGTTTTTT	CASSRTGANEKLFF
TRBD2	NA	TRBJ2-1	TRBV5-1	TGCGCCAGCTCGGTCTCCTTAGCGGGGGGGCAGGATGAGCAGTTCTTC	CASSVSLAGGQDEQFF
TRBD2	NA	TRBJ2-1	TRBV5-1	TGCGCCAGCAGCCAAACTAGCGTCGAGCAGTTCTTC	CASSQTSVEQFF
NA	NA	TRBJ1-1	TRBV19	TGTGCCAGTAGATGGGCAGTCCCGGCTATGAACACTGAAGCTTTCTTT	CASRWAVPAMNTEAFF
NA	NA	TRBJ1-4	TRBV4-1	TGCGCCAGCAGCCAAGATCATCACAGTACTAATGAAAAACTGTTTTTT	CASSQDHHSTNEKLFF
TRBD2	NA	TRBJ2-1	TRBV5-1	TGCGCCAGCAGCTTAAATCTAGCGGGGTACAATGAGCAGTTCTTC	CASSLNLAGYNEQFF
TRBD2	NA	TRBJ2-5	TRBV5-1	TGCGCCAGTTCTAGCGGGGGCCAAGAGACCCAGTACTTC	CASSSGGQETQYF
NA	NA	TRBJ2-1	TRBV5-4	TGTGCCAGCAGCTTGAAACGGGAACATTACAATGAGCAGTTCTTC	CASSLKREHYNEQFF
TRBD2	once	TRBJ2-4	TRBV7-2	TGTGCCAGCAGCTCCGGGGGGAACCGAGCCAAAAACATTCAGTACTTC	CASSSGGNRAKNIQYF
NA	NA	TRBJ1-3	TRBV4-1	TGCGCCAGCAGCCATCTCGGGAGCTCTGGAAACACCATATATTTT	CASSHLGSSGNTIYF
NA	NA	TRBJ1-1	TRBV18	TGTGCCAGCTCACCCCAGGGAGGGAGTACTGAAGCTTTCTTT	CASSPQGGSTEAFF
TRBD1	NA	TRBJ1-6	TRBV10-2	TGCGCCAGCAAGCGACAGGGGGTGATGCCTTCACCCCTCCACTTT	CASKRQGVMPSPLHF
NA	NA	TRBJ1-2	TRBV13	TGTGCCAGCAGCTTAGCAGGGAACTATGGCTACACCTTC	CASSLAGNYGYTF
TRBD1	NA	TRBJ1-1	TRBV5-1	TGCGCCAGCAGCCCAGGGACAGGGGGCCTGAACACTGAAGCTTTCTTT	CASSPGTGGLNTEAFF
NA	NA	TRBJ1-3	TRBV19	TGTGCCAGTAGTGTCCCGGGAGGACCGAGTGGAAACACCATATATTTT	CASSVPGGPSGNTIYF
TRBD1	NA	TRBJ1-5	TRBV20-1	TGCAGTGCTAGTAAAACCGGGACAGCCAGCAATCAGCCCCAGCATTTT	CSASKTGTASNQPQHF
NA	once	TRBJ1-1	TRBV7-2	TGTGCCAGCAGCTTCTCGGGAGGGATGAACACTGAAGCTTTCTTT	CASSFSGGMNTEAFF
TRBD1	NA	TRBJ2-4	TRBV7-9	TGTGCCAGCAGCTTAGCCGCACAGGGGACACTTCTGGCCAAAAACATTCAGTACTTC	CASSLAAQGTLLAKNIQYF